This T cell receptor (beta chain) was sequenced for a study of Ad26.COV2.S vaccination and SARS-CoV-2 variants. Described treatment: 15 to 20 received Ad26.COV2.S at low or high dose, single or two shots; about five received placebo; per-sample allocation not given. Following the first vaccine or placebo injection, samples were taken on day 63. The sample came from a Boston adult aged 18-55 years. The table came from immunoSEQ multiplex PCR; TCRdb's copy has only in-frame clones and leaves some out. This sample has 400,000 to 450,000 clones, with less than 95% found just once. The clonotype originates from a person between 18 and 65 years old who received the Ad26.COV2.S COVID-19 vaccine or a placebo. Sample: peripheral blood, taken in a trial of Ad26.COV2.S vaccine versus placebo.

In DNA form, the CDR3 reads TGTGCCAGCAGTATAGGACTAGCGGGAGGAGATACGCAGTATTTT. This translates into CASSIGLAGGDTQYF. V gene TRBV6-5 combines with J gene TRBJ2-3, with 14 positions matching TRBD2. Trimming took 5 bases from V and 5 from J; bases not matched to a gene: 3. Germline assignment: CDR1 MNHEY and CDR2 SVGAGI. The CDR3 spans 15 residues.